The clone carrying this T cell receptor beta chain was observed a handful of times. Its antigen is unidentified. This entry is derived from a study of cytomegalovirus exposure and HLA in healthy donors. Primers for the PCR totalled 60 Vbeta and 13 Jbeta. Profiled with immunoSEQ multiplex PCR; TCRdb holds only in-frame clones, not every one. The sample contains 180,000 or so clones, around 75% of which appear only once. V lost 5 bases, J lost 4 bases, and 17 bases stayed unmatched. Germline CDR1 SGHTA, CDR2 FQGNSA. There are 19 residues in the CDR3. Findings of the study overall: Reportedly, HLA-A and HLA-B alleles of most subjects were accurately predicted from TCR beta. High sensitivity and specificity were reportedly achieved when the classifier diagnosed cytomegalovirus status. According to the study, 180 or so TCR beta chains were cytomegalovirus-associated. Among donors in an Asian-associated ancestry cluster, a later analysis reportedly found fewer N-insertions than the approximately 670-donor mean.

The chain links TRBV7-2 to TRBJ2-7; TRBD2 matches 13 bases. Sequencing used PBMCs. This clonotype was sampled from a woman in her thirties or forties in good health and CMV-seropositive. The DNA of the CDR3 is TGTGCCAGCAGCCTAAGGACTAGCGGGAGAGGCTCGGTCGTTTACGAGCAGTACTTC. This sequence encodes CASSLRTSGRGSVVYEQYF.